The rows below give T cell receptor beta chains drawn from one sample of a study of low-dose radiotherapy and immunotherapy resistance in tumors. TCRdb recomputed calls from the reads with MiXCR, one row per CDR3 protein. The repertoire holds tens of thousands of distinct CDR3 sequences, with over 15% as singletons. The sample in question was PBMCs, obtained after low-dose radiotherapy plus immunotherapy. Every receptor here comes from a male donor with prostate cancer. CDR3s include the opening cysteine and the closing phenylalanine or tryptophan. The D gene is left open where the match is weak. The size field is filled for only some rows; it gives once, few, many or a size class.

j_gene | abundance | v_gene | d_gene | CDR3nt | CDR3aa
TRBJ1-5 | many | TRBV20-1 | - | TGCAGTGCTAGAGAGGCACAACGCAATCAGCCCCAGCATTTT | CSAREAQRNQPQHF
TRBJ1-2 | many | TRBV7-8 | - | TGTGCCAGCAGCCCTATGACGTTGGCCTTTGGTGGCTACACCTTC | CASSPMTLAFGGYTF
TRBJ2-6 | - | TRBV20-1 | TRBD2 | TGCAGTACGGGGGGAACTGGGGCCAACGTCCTGACTTTC | CSTGGTGANVLTF
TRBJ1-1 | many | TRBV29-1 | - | TGCAGCTACCACAGCAGGGGGAACACTGAAGCTTTCTTT | CSYHSRGNTEAFF
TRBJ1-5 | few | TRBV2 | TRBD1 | TGTGCCAGCAGTCCTGACAGGGCGGGCAATCAGCCCCAGCATTTT | CASSPDRAGNQPQHF
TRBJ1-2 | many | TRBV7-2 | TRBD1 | TGTGCCAGCAGCTTAACATCCGGGACAGGGGACGGCTACACCTTC | CASSLTSGTGDGYTF
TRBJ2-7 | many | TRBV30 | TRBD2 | TGTGCCTGGAGGGTCGGGACTAGCGGGAGCTACGAGCAGTACTTC | CAWRVGTSGSYEQYF
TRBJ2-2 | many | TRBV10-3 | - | TGTGCCATCAGCGATTCTACCGGGGAGCTGTTTTTT | CAISDSTGELFF
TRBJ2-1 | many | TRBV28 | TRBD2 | TGTGCCACCCGCCGGGGCTCGGGAGGGTCCTACAATGAGCAGTTCTTC | CATRRGSGGSYNEQFF
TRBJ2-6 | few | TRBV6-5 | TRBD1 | TGTGCCAGCAGTTTGGGACAGCTCTCTGGGGCCAACGTCCTGACTTTC | CASSLGQLSGANVLTF
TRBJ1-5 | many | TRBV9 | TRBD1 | TGTGCCAGCAGCGTAGGGGACAGTAATCAGCCCCAGCATTTT | CASSVGDSNQPQHF
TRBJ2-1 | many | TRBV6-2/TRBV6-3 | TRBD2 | TGTGCCAGCCTTGAGGCTAGCGGGAGGAAGGAGGAGTTCTTC | CASLEASGRKEEFF
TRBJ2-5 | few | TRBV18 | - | TGTGCCAGCTCACCACGGCCAGGGAGCGGGGAGACCCAGTACTTC | CASSPRPGSGETQYF
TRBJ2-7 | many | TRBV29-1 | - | TGCAGCGTTGACCAGGGTGCCAACGAGCAGTACTTC | CSVDQGANEQYF
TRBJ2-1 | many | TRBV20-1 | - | TGCAGTGCTAGAGTCTATGATGAGCAGTTCTTC | CSARVYDEQFF
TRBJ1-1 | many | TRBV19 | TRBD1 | TGTGCCAGTAGTATAGAGCACAGGGGAGGGACTGAAGCTTTCTTT | CASSIEHRGGTEAFF
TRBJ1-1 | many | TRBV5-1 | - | TGCGCCAGCAGCTCGGGCAACCTGAACACTGAAGCTTTCTTT | CASSSGNLNTEAFF
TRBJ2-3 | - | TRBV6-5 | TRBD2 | TGTGCCAGCAGTTGGATACGGGAGGGCCGGGATACGCAGTATTTT | CASSWIREGRDTQYF
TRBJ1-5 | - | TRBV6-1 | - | TGTGCCGGCAGTTACAATTCAAATCAGCCCCAGCATTTT | CAGSYNSNQPQHF
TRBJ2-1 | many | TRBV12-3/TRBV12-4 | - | TGTGCCAGCAGCCAAAACAGGTACAATGAGCAGTTCTTC | CASSQNRYNEQFF
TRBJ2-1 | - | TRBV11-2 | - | TGTGCCAGCAGCTTCGAGGTTTCCTCCTACAATGAGCAGTTCTTC | CASSFEVSSYNEQFF
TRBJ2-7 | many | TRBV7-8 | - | TGTGCCAGCCGAATGCACAACTCCTACGAGCAGTACTTC | CASRMHNSYEQYF
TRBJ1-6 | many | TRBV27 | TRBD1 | TGTGCCAGCAAAGGGACAGTGGTTTCACCCCTCCACTTT | CASKGTVVSPLHF
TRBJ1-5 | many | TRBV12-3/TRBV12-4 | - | TGTGCCAGCAGGCAGGGTATCCAGCCCCAGCATTTT | CASRQGIQPQHF
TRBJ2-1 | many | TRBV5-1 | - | TGCGCCAGCAGCTTGGACCAGCCGTACAATGAGCAGTTCTTC | CASSLDQPYNEQFF
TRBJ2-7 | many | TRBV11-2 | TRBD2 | TGTGCCAGCAGCTTAGCGACTAGCGGAGCCTACGAGCAGTACTTC | CASSLATSGAYEQYF
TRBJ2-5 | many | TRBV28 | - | TGTGCCAGCGGCCTTCGGACAGCCCAAGAGACCCAGTACTTC | CASGLRTAQETQYF
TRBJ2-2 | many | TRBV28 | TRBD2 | TGTGCCAGCACTCCCGGGACTAGCGTTTTCCCCCCGAACACCGGGGAGCTGTTTTTT | CASTPGTSVFPPNTGELFF
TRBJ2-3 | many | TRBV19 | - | TGTGCCAGTAGTGGCAGGGTAGGGTCGGCAGATACGCAGTATTTT | CASSGRVGSADTQYF
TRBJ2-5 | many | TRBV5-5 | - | TGTGCCAGCAGCTTGGCCGGACAAGCGGGAGAGACCCAGTACTTC | CASSLAGQAGETQYF
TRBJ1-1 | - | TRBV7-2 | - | TGTGCCAGCCGTCTCAGTACATCGAACACTGAAGCTTTCTTT | CASRLSTSNTEAFF
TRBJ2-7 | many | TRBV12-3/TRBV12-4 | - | TGTGCCAGCACCGTCGGGACCCACTCCTACGAGCAGTACTTC | CASTVGTHSYEQYF
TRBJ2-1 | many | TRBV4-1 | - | TGTGCCAGCAGCCAAGACCGGACTCCTAGCTCCTACAATGAGCAGTTCTTC | CASSQDRTPSSYNEQFF
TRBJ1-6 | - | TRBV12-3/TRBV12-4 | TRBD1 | TGTGCCAGCAGGGACCCGGGACAGGGAACACCCCTCCACTTT | CASRDPGQGTPLHF
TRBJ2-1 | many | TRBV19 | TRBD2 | TGTGCCATCGGGACTAGCGGGAGCTCCTACAATGAGCAGTTCTTC | CAIGTSGSSYNEQFF